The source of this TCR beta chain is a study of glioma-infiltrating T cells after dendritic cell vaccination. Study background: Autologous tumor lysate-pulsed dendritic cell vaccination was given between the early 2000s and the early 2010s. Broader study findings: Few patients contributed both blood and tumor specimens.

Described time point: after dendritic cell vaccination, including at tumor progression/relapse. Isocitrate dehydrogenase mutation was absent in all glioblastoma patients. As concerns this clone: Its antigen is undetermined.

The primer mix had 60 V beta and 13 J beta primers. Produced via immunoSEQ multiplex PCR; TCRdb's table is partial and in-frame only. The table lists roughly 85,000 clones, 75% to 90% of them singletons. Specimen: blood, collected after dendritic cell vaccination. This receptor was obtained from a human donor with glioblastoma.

The CDR3 here is CASSARQGSTEAFF. The CDR3, as DNA: TGTGCCAGCAGTGCGAGACAGGGGAGCACTGAAGCTTTCTTT. J is TRBJ1-1 and V is TRBV6-5; 8 bases line up with TRBD1. Trimming took 5 bases from V and 4 from J; bases not matched to a gene: 6. Looked up from germline, CDR1 is MNHEY and CDR2 is SVGAGI. The CDR3 has 14 amino acids.